This T cell receptor (beta chain) was recorded in a study of shared clonotypes between healthy human individuals. Clones were sequenced by immunoSEQ multiplex PCR, and TCRdb holds only the in-frame ones, with some missing. The table shows around 2.1 million clones, with under 97% occurring only once. V lost 4 bases and J lost 2, with 16 bases in between. The V gene's germline CDR1 is SGHRS and CDR2 YFSETQ. The CDR3 runs to 16 residues. The material sequenced was naive CD4+ T cells sorted from blood. Specified subset: CD45RA+ positively selected. V is TRBV5-1 and J is TRBJ2-1; tentative D call: TRBD1 (6 bases). This TCR derives from a man aged 18 to 35 in good health. The CDR3 sequence: CASSLNRDTTYNEQFF. CDR3 DNA: TGCGCCAGCAGCCTGAACCGGGACACCACCTACAATGAGCAGTTCTTC.